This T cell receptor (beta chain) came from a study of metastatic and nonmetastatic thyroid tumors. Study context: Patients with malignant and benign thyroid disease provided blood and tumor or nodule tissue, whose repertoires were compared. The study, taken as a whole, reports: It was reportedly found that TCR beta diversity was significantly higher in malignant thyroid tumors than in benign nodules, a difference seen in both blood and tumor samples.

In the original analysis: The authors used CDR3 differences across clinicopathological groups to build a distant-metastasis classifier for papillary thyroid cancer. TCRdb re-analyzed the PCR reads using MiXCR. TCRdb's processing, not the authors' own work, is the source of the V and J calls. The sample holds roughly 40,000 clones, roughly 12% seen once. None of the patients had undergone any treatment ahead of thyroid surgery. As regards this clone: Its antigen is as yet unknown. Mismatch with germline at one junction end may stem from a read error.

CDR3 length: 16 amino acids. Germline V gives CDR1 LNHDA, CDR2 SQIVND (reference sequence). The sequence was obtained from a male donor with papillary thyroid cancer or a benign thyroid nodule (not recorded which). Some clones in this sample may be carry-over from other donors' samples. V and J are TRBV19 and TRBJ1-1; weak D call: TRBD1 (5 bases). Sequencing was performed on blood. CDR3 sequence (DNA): TGTGCCAGTTACGACAGAATGGGAAGTAAGACCACTGAAGCTTTCTTC. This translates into CASYDRMGSKTTEAFF. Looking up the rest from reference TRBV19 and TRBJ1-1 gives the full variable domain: DGGITQSPKYLFRKEGQNVTLSCEQNLNHDAMYWYRQDPGQGLRLIYYSQIVNDFQKGDIAEGYSVSREKKESFPLTVTSAQKNPTAFYLCASYDRMGSKTTEAFFGQGTRLTVV.